The 17 T cell receptor beta chains listed next were all sequenced from one sample in a study of control samples from healthy donors and cancer patients. TCRdb's copy holds only in-frame clones and misses some; the assay was immunoSEQ multiplex PCR. Here the sample spans 75,000 to 90,000 clones, around 91% being singletons. The source material was blood. The receptors shown here come from a man over 45 in good health.

The V gene is TRBV19, the J gene TRBJ1-2, with TRBD1 identical over 7 bases. Germline CDR1 reads LNHDA; CDR2 reads SQIVND (reference sequence). This CDR3 has 13 amino acids. Unmatched junction bases numbered 3, after V lost 5 bases and J lost 3 bases. CDR3 in DNA: TGTGCCAGTAGTTTCACAGGGGACTATGGCTACACCTTC. Translating it yields CASSFTGDYGYTF. Combining the CDR3 with reference TRBV19 and TRBJ1-2 gives the whole variable domain DGGITQSPKYLFRKEGQNVTLSCEQNLNHDAMYWYRQDPGQGLRLIYYSQIVNDFQKGDIAEGYSVSREKKESFPLTVTSAQKNPTAFYLCASSFTGDYGYTFGSGTRLTVV.

This chain connects TRBV20-1 to TRBJ2-1; no firm D call. The CDR3 spans 13 residues. Deletions cut 3 bases from V and 6 bases from J, with 12 bases between. Germline CDR1 is DFQATT and CDR2 is SNEGSKA (reference sequence). In DNA, the CDR3 is TGCAGTGCTAGTGCCGAGGATAGCAATGAGCAGTTCTTC. This sequence encodes CSASAEDSNEQFF.

This clone was seen once. CDR3 region: CASSTRQGNTEAFF. CDR3 nucleotide sequence: TGCGCCAGCAGCACCAGACAGGGAAACACTGAAGCTTTCTTT. This sequence joins TRBV5-1 and TRBJ1-1, with 7 bases matching TRBD1. V trimming: 4 bases; J trimming: 2 bases; junction bases outside the gene matches: 5. The CDR3 is 14 amino acids. Germline V gives CDR1 SGHRS, CDR2 YFSETQ.

This clone has just one count. The genes are TRBV29-1 and TRBJ2-3, with TRBD2 identical over 10 bases. V gave up 5 bases and J gave up 5 bases; unmatched junction bases: 7. This CDR3 spans 14 amino acids. Looked up from germline, CDR1 is SQVTM and CDR2 is ANQGSEA. In nucleotides, the CDR3 is TGCAGCGTTCCGTTAGCGGGGGGAGGAGATACGCAGTATTTT. It translates to CSVPLAGGGDTQYF.

This clone was seen only once. The chain has TRBV5-6 and TRBJ1-6, with 7 positions matching TRBD1. The germline gives CDR1 SGHDT, CDR2 YYEEEE. The junction had 5 bases not matched to a gene; V was cut back by 4 bases and J by 10 bases. This CDR3 comprises 13 residues. The chain's CDR3 is CASSTTGRSPLHF. The CDR3, as DNA: TGTGCCAGCAGCACGACAGGGCGGTCACCCCTCCACTTT.

The chain is built from TRBV4-1 and TRBJ1-2, with D perhaps matching TRBD1 (5 bases). V was shortened by 0 bases and J by 4 bases, with 12 bases between the two germline ends. Germline CDR1 MGHRA, CDR2 YSYEKL. This CDR3 contains 15 residues. In nucleotides, the CDR3 is TGCGCCAGCAGCCAAGATCTTGACAGCCCCTATGGCTACACCTTC. Amino acids: CASSQDLDSPYGYTF.

V and J are TRBV6-5 and TRBJ1-4; D is ambiguous. Germline V gene data show CDR1 as MNHEY and CDR2 as SVGAGI. Trimming left V 0 bases short and J 8 bases short, with 13 bases between. CDR3 length: 15 amino acids. The DNA for the CDR3 is TGTGCCAGCAGTTACTCCGGAGGGAATAGCGAAAAACTGTTTTTT. Protein product: CASSYSGGNSEKLFF.

This chain joins TRBV3-1 (or the pseudogene TRBV3-2) and TRBJ2-7; 10 bases fit TRBD1. The CDR3 contains 15 residues. The V gene's germline CDR1 is LGHDT and CDR2 YNNKEL (reference sequence). Losses at the gene ends were 2 bases for V and 4 bases for J; bases not matched to a gene: 5. CDR3 in DNA: TGTGCCAGCAGCCAATGGGGGACAGGGGCGTACGAGCAGTACTTC. Translating gives CASSQWGTGAYEQYF.

The chain links TRBV7-2 to TRBJ1-1; TRBD1 might be the D (6 bases). Germline CDR1 reads SGHTA; CDR2 reads FQGNSA. Trimming cost V 5 bases and J 1 base, with 14 bases left between them. The CDR3 consists of 15 residues. The CDR3 DNA sequence: TGTGCCAGCAGCCATGCCAGGGGTGGGAACACTGAAGCTTTCTTT. Translated, it gives CASSHARGGNTEAFF.

The rearrangement links TRBV10-3 to TRBJ1-2, with D possibly being TRBD1 (5 bases). Trimming cost V 0 bases and J 7 bases, with 12 bases left between them. This CDR3 comprises 14 residues. CDR1 and CDR2 (germline): ENHRY, SYGVKD. CDR3 sequence reads: CAISESGAVTGYTF. Here the CDR3 DNA reads TGTGCCATCAGTGAGTCAGGGGCAGTTACTGGCTACACCTTC.

The CDR3 reads CASSQSTNYGYTF. The CDR3 DNA is TGTGCCAGCAGCCAATCGACTAACTATGGCTACACCTTC. The J gene is TRBJ1-2, the V gene TRBV16; D not certain. The CDR3 sequence is 13 residues long. V dropped 0 bases and J dropped 0 bases, with 2 bases sitting between them. From germline, CDR1 is KGHSY and CDR2 FQNENV.

This clone was detected only a few times. This chain connects TRBV29-1 to TRBJ1-2; D is unclear. V lost 5 bases and J 6 bases, leaving 19 bases between the germline ends. The CDR3 has 14 residues. Germline assignment: CDR1 SQVTM and CDR2 ANQGSEA. The CDR3 loop is CSVRRLDRENGYTF. CDR3 in DNA: TGCAGCGTTAGACGATTGGATAGGGAAAATGGCTACACCTTC.

The chain couples TRBV3-1 (or the pseudogene TRBV3-2) to TRBJ1-1; D is ambiguous. The CDR3 totals 13 residues. Germline loops: CDR1 LGHDT, CDR2 YNNKEL (reference sequence). Trimming removed 3 bases at V and 1 base at J, with 6 bases between. The CDR3: CASSQSGNTEAFF. As DNA, the CDR3 is TGTGCCAGCAGCCAGAGCGGGAACACTGAAGCTTTCTTT.

This clone was counted once. The chain uses TRBV5-4 and TRBJ2-1; 9 bases map to TRBD1. There are 15 residues in the CDR3. J lost 6 bases, V lost 4 bases, and 8 bases had no gene match. The germline V gene has CDR1 SGHNT and CDR2 YYREEE (reference sequence). Written as DNA, the CDR3 is TGTGCCAGCAGCGCCGGAGGACAGGGGATCAATGAGCAGTTCTTC. Translated: CASSAGGQGINEQFF.

This clone was picked up one time. The V and J genes are TRBV5-6 and TRBJ1-1; 9 bases fit TRBD1. Trimming at V came to 2 bases and at J to 4 bases, leaving 6 bases not matched to a gene. The CDR3 is made up of 15 amino acids. The V gene's germline CDR1 is SGHDT and CDR2 YYEEEE. The CDR3 protein is CASSFNRGRGTEAFF. CDR3 DNA: TGTGCCAGCAGCTTTAACAGGGGGCGCGGCACTGAAGCTTTCTTT.

This chain joins TRBV19 and TRBJ1-1; 10 bases map to TRBD1. The ends lost 8 bases at V and 0 bases at J; junction bases unmatched: 6. The germline gives CDR1 LNHDA, CDR2 SQIVND (reference sequence). The CDR3 is 15 amino acids. CDR3 sequence reads: CASAWDRGMNTEAFF. Written as DNA, the CDR3 is TGTGCCAGTGCCTGGGACAGGGGAATGAACACTGAAGCTTTCTTT. Together with reference TRBV19 and TRBJ1-1, the CDR3 gives the full variable domain: DGGITQSPKYLFRKEGQNVTLSCEQNLNHDAMYWYRQDPGQGLRLIYYSQIVNDFQKGDIAEGYSVSREKKESFPLTVTSAQKNPTAFYLCASAWDRGMNTEAFFGQGTRLTVV.

The V and J genes are TRBV3-1 (or the pseudogene TRBV3-2) and TRBJ2-4, with D perhaps matching TRBD2 (6 bases). The germline V and J ends were trimmed by 1 base and 5 bases, with 9 bases remaining between them. There are 14 residues in the CDR3. The germline gives CDR1 LGHDT, CDR2 YNNKEL (reference sequence). CDR3 amino acids: CASSQVSGENIQYF. CDR3 bases: TGTGCCAGCAGCCAAGTTTCGGGGGAAAACATTCAGTACTTC.